These 9 T cell receptor beta chains were all obtained from the same sample, sequenced in a study of beta chain features in type 1 diabetes. Expressed TCRB transcripts were sequenced because the isolated RNA had all been reverse transcribed beforehand. Measured with immunoSEQ multiplex PCR; TCRdb has only the in-frame clones, and not every one. This repertoire shows about 620,000 clones, less than 20% found once; its top ten account for about 0.086%. Sample: naive CD4+ T cells from blood. The source of these receptors is a young man in good health.

In DNA, the CDR3 is TGTGCCAGCAGTTTATCGAGTCGGGGTGGCACAGATACGCAGTATTTT. This encodes CASSLSSRGGTDTQYF. V and J are TRBV27 and TRBJ2-3; tentatively, D is TRBD2 (5 bases). The CDR3 sequence is 16 residues long. CDR1 is MNHEY, CDR2 SMNVEV, per germline (reference sequence). V lost 0 bases and J lost 1, with 11 bases in between.

This clone has just a few counts. J is TRBJ2-1 and V is TRBV7-3; no reliable D call. The CDR3 spans 13 residues. Germline CDR1 and CDR2: SGHTA and FQGTGA. V shed 3 bases and J shed 0 bases, with 3 bases lying between them. This chain's CDR3 is CASSFSSYNEQFF. CDR3 DNA: TGTGCCAGCAGCTTCAGCTCCTACAATGAGCAGTTCTTC.

The chain is built from TRBV2 and TRBJ2-7, with a weak D call TRBD1 (5 bases). This CDR3 comprises 13 residues. V lost 4 bases and J lost 2, with 9 bases in between. From germline, CDR1 is SNHLY and CDR2 FYNNEI. The CDR3 coding sequence is TGTGCCAGCAGTGTATCAGGGACCTACGAGCAGTACTTC. As protein: CASSVSGTYEQYF.

This clone has more than one count but fewer than ten. The chain combines TRBV11-2 with TRBJ1-1; D is unclear. The V end was cut by 2 bases, the J end by 1 base, with 14 bases between. CDR1 and CDR2 from the germline V gene are SGHAT and FQNNGV. This CDR3 is built from 16 residues. The CDR3 region has the DNA TGTGCCAGCAGCTTAAGGATGCTGGCGGAGAACACTGAAGCTTTCTTT. Protein sequence: CASSLRMLAENTEAFF.

This clone was observed a few times. The chain couples TRBV18 to TRBJ1-1; 7 nucleotides agree with TRBD1. V dropped 4 bases and J dropped 1; count of bases not matched to a gene: 6. Germline loops: CDR1 KGHSH, CDR2 LQKENI. CDR3 length: 15 amino acids. This CDR3 is CASSLLTGANTEAFF. The CDR3 DNA reads TGTGCCAGCTCACTACTCACAGGGGCGAACACTGAAGCTTTCTTT.

On this clone itself: Sequence at one end of the junction differs from germline and may be a read error. This chain joins TRBV2 and TRBJ1-5, with D perhaps matching TRBD1 (6 bases). The CDR3 runs 15 residues. Germline CDR1 reads SNHLY; CDR2 reads FYNNEI. In DNA form, the CDR3 reads TGTGCCAGCAGAGAAGCAGGGGCCCGTAATCAGCCCCAGCATTTT. It encodes CASREAGARNQPQHF. Variable domain in full (rest from reference TRBV2 and TRBJ1-5): EPEVTQTPSHQVTQMGQEVILRCVPISNHLYFYWYRQILGQKVEFLVSFYNNEISEKSEIFDDQFSVERPDGSNFTLKIRSTKLEDSAMYFCASREAGARNQPQHFGDGTRLSIL.

The V and J genes are TRBV27 and TRBJ1-1; 11 bases align to TRBD1. J gave up 4 bases and V 5 bases, and 0 bases lay outside the gene matches. The CDR3 runs 13 residues. The germline V gene has CDR1 MNHEY and CDR2 SMNVEV (reference sequence). This CDR3 reads CASSGTGGTEAFF. DNA for the CDR3: TGTGCCAGCAGTGGGACAGGGGGCACTGAAGCTTTCTTT.

This clone was detected only a few times. The chain links TRBV10-3 to TRBJ2-1, with 7 nucleotides matching TRBD1. V lost 10 bases to trimming and J lost 5 bases; unmatched junction nucleotides: 14. The germline gives CDR1 ENHRY, CDR2 SYGVKD. The CDR3 has 15 residues. The CDR3 is CATRRPDRLNNEQFF. In nucleotides, the CDR3 is TGTGCCACCCGAAGACCGGACAGGTTGAACAATGAGCAGTTCTTC.

In its sample, this clone was seen a few times. The chain is built from TRBV7-2 and TRBJ1-4, with a possible D match to TRBD1 (5 bases). Germline V gene sequence: CDR1 SGHTA, CDR2 FQGNSA. Between the trimmed V and J ends, which lost 3 bases and 5 bases, there was a span of 10 bases. This CDR3 comprises 14 residues. The CDR3 loop reads CASSFRAGNEKLFF. The DNA of the CDR3 is TGTGCCAGCAGCTTCAGGGCCGGGAATGAAAAACTGTTTTTT.